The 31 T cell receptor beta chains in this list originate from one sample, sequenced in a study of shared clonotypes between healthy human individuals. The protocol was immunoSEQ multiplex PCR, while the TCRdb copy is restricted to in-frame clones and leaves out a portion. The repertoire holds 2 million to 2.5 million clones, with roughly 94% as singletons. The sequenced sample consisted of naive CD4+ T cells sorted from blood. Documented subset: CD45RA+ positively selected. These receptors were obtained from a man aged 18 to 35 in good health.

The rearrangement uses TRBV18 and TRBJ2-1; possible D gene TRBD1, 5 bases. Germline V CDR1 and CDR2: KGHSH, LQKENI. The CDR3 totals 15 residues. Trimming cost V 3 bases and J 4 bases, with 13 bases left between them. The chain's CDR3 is CASSPTVREYNEQFF. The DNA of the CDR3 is TGTGCCAGCTCACCGACTGTCAGGGAATACAATGAGCAGTTCTTC.

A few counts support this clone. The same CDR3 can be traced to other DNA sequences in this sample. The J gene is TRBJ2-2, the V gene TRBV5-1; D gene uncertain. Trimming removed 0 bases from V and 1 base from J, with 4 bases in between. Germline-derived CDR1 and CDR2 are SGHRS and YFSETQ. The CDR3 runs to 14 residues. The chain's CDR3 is CASSLDRNTGELFF. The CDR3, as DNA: TGCGCCAGCAGCTTGGACCGGAACACCGGGGAGCTGTTTTTT.

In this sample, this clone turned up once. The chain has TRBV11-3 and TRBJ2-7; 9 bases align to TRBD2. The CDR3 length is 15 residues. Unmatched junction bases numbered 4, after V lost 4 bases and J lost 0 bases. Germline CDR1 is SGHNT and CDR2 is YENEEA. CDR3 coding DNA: TGTGCCAGCAGCTACCGAGCGGGGGGCTCCTACGAGCAGTACTTC. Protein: CASSYRAGGSYEQYF.

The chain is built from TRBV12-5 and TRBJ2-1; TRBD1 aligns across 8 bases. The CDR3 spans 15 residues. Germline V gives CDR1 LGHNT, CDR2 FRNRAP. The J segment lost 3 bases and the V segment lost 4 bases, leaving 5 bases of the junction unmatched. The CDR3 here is CASGYNRGFYNEQFF. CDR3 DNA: TGTGCTAGTGGTTACAACAGGGGGTTCTACAATGAGCAGTTCTTC.

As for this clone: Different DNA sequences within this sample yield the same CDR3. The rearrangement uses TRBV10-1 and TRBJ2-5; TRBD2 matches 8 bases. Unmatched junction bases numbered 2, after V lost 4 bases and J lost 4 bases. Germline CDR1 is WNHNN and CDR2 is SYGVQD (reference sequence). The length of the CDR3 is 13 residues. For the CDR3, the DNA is TGCGCCAGCAGTGCCGGGAGGGGAGAGACCCAGTACTTC. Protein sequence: CASSAGRGETQYF.

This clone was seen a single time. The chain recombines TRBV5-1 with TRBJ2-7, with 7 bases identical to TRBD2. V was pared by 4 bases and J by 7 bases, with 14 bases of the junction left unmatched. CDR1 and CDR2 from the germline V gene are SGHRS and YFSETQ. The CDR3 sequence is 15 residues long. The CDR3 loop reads CASSIGTTEGREQYF. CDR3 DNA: TGCGCCAGCAGCATAGGGACTACCGAGGGTCGGGAGCAGTACTTC. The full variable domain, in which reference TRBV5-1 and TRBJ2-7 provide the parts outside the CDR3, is KAGVTQTPRYLIKTRGQQVTLSCSPISGHRSVSWYQQTPGQGLQFLFEYFSETQRNKGNFPGRFSGRQFSNSRSEMNVSTLELGDSALYLCASSIGTTEGREQYFGPGTRLTVT.

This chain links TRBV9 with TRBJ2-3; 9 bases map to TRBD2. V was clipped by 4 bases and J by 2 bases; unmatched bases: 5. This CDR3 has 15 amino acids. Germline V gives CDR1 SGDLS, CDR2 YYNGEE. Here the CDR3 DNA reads TGTGCCAGCAGCCGGAGCGGGGGGCTCACAGATACGCAGTATTTT. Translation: CASSRSGGLTDTQYF.

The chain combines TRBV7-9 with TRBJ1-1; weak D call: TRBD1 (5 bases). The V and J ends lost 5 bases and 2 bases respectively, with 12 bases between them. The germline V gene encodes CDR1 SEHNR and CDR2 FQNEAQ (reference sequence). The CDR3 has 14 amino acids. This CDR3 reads CASSGGTSNTEAFF. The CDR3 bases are TGTGCCAGCAGCGGCGGGACGTCCAACACTGAAGCTTTCTTT.

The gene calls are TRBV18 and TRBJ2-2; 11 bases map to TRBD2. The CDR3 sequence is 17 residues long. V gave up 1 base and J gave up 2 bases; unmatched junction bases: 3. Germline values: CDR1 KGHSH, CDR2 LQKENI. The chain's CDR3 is CASSPLGTSGNTGELFF. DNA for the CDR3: TGTGCCAGCTCACCACTCGGGACTAGCGGAAACACCGGGGAGCTGTTTTTT.

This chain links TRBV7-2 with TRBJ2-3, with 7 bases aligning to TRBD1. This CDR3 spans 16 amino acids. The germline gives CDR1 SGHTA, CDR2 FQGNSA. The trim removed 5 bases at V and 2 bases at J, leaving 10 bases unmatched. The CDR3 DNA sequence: TGTGCCAGCAGCATACAGGGGAAGGGAGACACAGATACGCAGTATTTT. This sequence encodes CASSIQGKGDTDTQYF.

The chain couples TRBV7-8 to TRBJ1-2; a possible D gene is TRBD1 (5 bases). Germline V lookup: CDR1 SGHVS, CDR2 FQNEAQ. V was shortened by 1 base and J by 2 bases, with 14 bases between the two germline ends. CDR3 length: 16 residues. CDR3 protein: CASSLGTAGTNYGYTF. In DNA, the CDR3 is TGTGCCAGCAGCTTAGGAACGGCAGGGACCAACTATGGCTACACCTTC.

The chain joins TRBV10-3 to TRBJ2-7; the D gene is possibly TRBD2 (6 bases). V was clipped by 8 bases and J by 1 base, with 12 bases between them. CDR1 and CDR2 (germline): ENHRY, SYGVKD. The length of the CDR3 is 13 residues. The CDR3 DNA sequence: TGTGCCATCGGGGGACTGGCTTCCTACGAGCAGTACTTC. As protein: CAIGGLASYEQYF.

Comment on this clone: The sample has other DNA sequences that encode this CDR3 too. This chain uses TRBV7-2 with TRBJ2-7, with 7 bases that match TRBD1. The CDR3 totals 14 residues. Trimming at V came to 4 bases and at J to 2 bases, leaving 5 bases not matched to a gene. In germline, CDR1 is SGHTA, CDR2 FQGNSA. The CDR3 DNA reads TGTGCCAGCAGCTCCGGGACAGTCCCCTACGAGCAGTACTTC. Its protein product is CASSSGTVPYEQYF.

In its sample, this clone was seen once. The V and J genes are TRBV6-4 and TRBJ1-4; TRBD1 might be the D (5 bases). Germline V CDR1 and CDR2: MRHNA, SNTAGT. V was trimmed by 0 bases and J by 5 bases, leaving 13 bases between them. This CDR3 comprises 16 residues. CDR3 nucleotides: TGTGCCAGCAGTGACTCGCCACAGGTTGAGAATGAAAAACTGTTTTTT. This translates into CASSDSPQVENEKLFF.

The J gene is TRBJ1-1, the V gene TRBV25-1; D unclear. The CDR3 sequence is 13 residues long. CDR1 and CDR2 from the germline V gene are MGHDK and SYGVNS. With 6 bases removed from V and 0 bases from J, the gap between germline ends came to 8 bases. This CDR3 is CASRGLMNTEAFF. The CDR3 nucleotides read TGTGCCAGCAGGGGCCTCATGAACACTGAAGCTTTCTTT.

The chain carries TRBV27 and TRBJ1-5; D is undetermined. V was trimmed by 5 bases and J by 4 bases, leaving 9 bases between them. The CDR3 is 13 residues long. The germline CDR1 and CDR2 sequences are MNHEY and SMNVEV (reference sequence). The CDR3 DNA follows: TGTGCCAGCAGTCCAGTATGGAATCAGCCCCAGCATTTT. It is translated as CASSPVWNQPQHF.

CDR3 amino acids: CASSLHQGIMNTEAFF. CDR3 sequence (DNA): TGTGCCAGCAGCTTACATCAGGGAATTATGAACACTGAAGCTTTCTTT. The J gene is TRBJ1-1, the V gene TRBV7-3; possibly TRBD1 for D (5 bases). V lost 2 bases and J 0 bases, leaving 13 bases between the germline ends. Germline CDR1 SGHTA, CDR2 FQGTGA. This CDR3 is 16 amino acids long.

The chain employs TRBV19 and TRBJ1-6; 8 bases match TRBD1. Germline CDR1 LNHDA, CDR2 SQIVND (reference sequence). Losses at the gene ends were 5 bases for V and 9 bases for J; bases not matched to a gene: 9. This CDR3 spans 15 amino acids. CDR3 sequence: CASSFGAGGLSPLHF. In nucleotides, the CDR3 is TGTGCCAGTAGTTTTGGTGCAGGGGGCCTTTCACCCCTCCACTTT.

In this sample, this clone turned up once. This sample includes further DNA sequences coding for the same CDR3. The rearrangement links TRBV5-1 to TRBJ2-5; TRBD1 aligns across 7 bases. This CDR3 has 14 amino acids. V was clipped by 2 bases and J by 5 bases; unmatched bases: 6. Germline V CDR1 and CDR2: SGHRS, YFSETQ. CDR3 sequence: CASSLQGLGETQYF. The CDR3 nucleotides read TGCGCCAGCAGCTTACAGGGGTTAGGTGAGACCCAGTACTTC.

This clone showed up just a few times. The CDR3 spells CASSPDRIRASEQYF. CDR3 DNA: TGTGCCAGCAGCCCTGACAGGATTAGGGCCTCCGAGCAGTACTTC. This chain uses TRBV6-5 with TRBJ2-7; maybe TRBD1 (6 bases). The CDR3 has 15 residues. Germline V gives CDR1 MNHEY, CDR2 SVGAGI. The V end was cut by 6 bases, the J end by 6 bases, with 21 bases between.

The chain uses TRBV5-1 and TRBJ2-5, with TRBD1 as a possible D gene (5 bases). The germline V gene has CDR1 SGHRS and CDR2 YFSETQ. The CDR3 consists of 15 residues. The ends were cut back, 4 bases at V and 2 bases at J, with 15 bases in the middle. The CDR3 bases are TGCGCCAGCAGCGCCCGACAGATACTTCAAGAGACCCAGTACTTC. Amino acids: CASSARQILQETQYF. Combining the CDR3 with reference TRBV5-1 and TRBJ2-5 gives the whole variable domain KAGVTQTPRYLIKTRGQQVTLSCSPISGHRSVSWYQQTPGQGLQFLFEYFSETQRNKGNFPGRFSGRQFSNSRSEMNVSTLELGDSALYLCASSARQILQETQYFGPGTRLLVL.

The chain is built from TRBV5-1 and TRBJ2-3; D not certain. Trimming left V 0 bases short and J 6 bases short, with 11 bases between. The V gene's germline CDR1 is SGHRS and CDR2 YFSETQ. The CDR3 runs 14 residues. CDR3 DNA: TGCGCCAGCAGCTTGGGACTTCCCTCTGATACGCAGTATTTT. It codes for CASSLGLPSDTQYF.

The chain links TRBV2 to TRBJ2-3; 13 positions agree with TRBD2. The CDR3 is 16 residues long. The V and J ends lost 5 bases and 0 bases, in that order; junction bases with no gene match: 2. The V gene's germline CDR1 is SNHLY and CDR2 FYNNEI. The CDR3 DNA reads TGTGCCAGCAGTCGGACTAGCGGGAGTAGCACAGATACGCAGTATTTT. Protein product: CASSRTSGSSTDTQYF. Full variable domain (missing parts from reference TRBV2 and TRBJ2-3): EPEVTQTPSHQVTQMGQEVILRCVPISNHLYFYWYRQILGQKVEFLVSFYNNEISEKSEIFDDQFSVERPDGSNFTLKIRSTKLEDSAMYFCASSRTSGSSTDTQYFGPGTRLTVL.

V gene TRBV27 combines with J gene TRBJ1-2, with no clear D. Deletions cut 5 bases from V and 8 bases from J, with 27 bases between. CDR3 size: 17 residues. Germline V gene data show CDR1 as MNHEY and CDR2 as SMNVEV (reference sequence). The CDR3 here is CASSPTPTSLLSTGYTF. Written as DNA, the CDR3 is TGTGCCAGCAGTCCGACTCCGACCAGCCTTTTATCCACAGGCTACACCTTC.

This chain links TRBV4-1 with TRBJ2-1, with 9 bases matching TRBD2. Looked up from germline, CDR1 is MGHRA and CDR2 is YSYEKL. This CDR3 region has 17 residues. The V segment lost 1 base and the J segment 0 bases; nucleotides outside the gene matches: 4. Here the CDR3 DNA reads TGCGCCAGCAGCCAAGTAGCGGGAGCCAGCTCCTACAATGAGCAGTTCTTC. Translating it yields CASSQVAGASSYNEQFF.

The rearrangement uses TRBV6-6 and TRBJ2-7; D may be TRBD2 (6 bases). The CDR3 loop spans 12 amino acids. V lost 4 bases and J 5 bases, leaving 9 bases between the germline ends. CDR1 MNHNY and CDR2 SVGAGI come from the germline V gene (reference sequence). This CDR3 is CASSWEENEQYF. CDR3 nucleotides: TGTGCCAGCAGTTGGGAGGAGAACGAGCAGTACTTC.

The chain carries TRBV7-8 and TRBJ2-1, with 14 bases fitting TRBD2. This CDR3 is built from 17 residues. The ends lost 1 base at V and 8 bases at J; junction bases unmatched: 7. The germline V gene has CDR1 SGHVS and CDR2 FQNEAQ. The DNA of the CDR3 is TGTGCCAGCAGCTTAGTCCGACTAGCGGGAGGGCCTGATGAGCAGTTCTTC. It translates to CASSLVRLAGGPDEQFF.

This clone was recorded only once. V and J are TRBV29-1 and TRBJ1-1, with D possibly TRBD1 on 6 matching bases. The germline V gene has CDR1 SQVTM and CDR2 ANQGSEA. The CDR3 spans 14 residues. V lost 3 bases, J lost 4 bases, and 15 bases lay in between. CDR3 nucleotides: TGCAGCGTTGAGGAGGGACAATCGATCACTGAAGCTTTCTTT. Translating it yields CSVEEGQSITEAFF.

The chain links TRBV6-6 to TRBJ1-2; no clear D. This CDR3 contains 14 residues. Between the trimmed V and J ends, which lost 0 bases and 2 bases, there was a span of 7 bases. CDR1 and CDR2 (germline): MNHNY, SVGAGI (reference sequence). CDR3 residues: CASSYSNINYGYTF. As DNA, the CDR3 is TGTGCCAGCAGTTACTCGAACATAAACTATGGCTACACCTTC.

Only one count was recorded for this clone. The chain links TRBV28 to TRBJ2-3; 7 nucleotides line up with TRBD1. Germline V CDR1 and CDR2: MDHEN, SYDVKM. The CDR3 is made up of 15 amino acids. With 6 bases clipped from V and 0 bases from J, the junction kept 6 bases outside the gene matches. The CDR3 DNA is TGTGCCAGCAGCTATCCGGGACAGAGCACAGATACGCAGTATTTT. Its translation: CASSYPGQSTDTQYF.

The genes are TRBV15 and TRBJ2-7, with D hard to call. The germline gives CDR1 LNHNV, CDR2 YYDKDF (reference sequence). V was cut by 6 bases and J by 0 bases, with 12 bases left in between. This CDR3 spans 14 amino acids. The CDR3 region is CATRDPRSSYEQYF. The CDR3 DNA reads TGTGCCACCAGAGACCCGAGGAGCTCCTACGAGCAGTACTTC.